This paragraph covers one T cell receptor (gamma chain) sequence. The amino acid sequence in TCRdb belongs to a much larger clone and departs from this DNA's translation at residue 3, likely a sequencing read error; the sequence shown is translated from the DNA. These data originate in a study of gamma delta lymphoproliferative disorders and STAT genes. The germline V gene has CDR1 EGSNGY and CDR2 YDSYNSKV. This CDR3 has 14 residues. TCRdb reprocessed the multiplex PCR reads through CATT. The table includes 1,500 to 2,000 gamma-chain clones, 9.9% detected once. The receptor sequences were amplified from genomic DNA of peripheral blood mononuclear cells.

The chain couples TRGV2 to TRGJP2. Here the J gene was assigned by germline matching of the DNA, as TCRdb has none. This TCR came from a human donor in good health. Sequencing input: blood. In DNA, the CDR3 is TGTGCCCCCTGGGGCGCCGGTAGTGATTGGATCAAGACGTTT. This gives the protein CAPWGAGSDWIKTF.